This note documents a single T cell receptor beta chain sequence. Its specificity is unknown. This entry is derived from a study of early T cells in non-severe SARS-CoV-2 infection. Study-level background: Sequencing used unsorted whole-blood bulk RNA, so chains lack pairing.

Each cDNA molecule carried a unique molecular identifier. Each CDR3 protein gets one entry after TCRdb re-called the 5' RACE reads with MiXCR. Here the sample spans 75,000 to 90,000 distinct CDR3 sequences, roughly 6% being singletons. Study observations and caveats: Private and CD4 specificities were missed by VDJdb matching, which favored anti-spike CD8 responses.

V trimming: 0 bases; J trimming: 2 bases; junction bases outside the gene matches: 1. This CDR3 is built from 15 residues. CDR1 and CDR2 (germline): MNHEY, SVGAGI. The chain couples TRBV6-5 to TRBJ2-1, with TRBD1 identical over 7 bases. Source material: whole blood. The sequence came from an adult who was a healthcare worker with PCR-confirmed SARS-CoV-2 infection or an uninfected control (not recorded which). The CDR3 DNA follows: TGTGCCAGCAGTTACTCGGGACAGCCCTACAATGAGCAGTTCTTC. This encodes CASSYSGQPYNEQFF.